The T cell receptor beta chain under discussion was sequenced for a study of T cells after yellow fever vaccination. Study overall: Fractions with few cells were prepared using SMART-Seq v4 Ultra Low Input.

This clonotype has a count of ten or more. Its antigen is currently unknown. TCRdb re-called the 5' RACE reads through MiXCR, storing one row per CDR3 protein. This table holds hundreds of thousands of distinct CDR3 sequences, approximately 4% found once. The study's findings and limits: The study noted that FACS-sorted repertoires could contain abundant clonotypes contaminating from the bulk population. Shared CD4/CD8 clonotypes were a small share, likely from convergent recombination. Most clones from primary vaccination resurfaced after the booster (about 95% CD4, 88% CD8).

Here the sequenced sample was PBMCs, taken 5 days after the yellow fever booster vaccination. This TCR was sampled from a man aged 18 to 35 who received the YFV17D yellow fever vaccine.

The CDR3 DNA follows: TGCGCCAGCAGCCAATACGGGTTTTCTGGAAACACCATATATTTT. It encodes CASSQYGFSGNTIYF. J is TRBJ1-3 and V is TRBV4-3; no definite D call. The CDR3 contains 15 residues. Trimming removed 2 bases at V and 1 base at J, with 9 bases between. CDR1 and CDR2 from the germline V gene are LGHNA and YSLEER.